This TCR beta chain was documented in a study of molecular identifiers for immune sequencing clone quantification. Whole-study findings and limits: Even with some 990,000 naive cells present, spiked Jurkat TCR RNA from one cell was reportedly detectable.

With respect to this clonotype: Its specificity is not known.

RNA fractions of 10%, 30% or 50% and about 19,000 to 1,100,000 sorted cells were the source of naive CD8 libraries. The authors gated naive CD8 T cells as CD8+CD4-CCR7+CD45RA+ for sorting. The CDR3 spans 14 residues. Germline values: CDR1 DFQATT, CDR2 SNEGSKA (reference sequence). The V end lost 6 bases, the J end lost 10 bases, and 22 bases lay between the germline ends. The authors built bulk TCR libraries by previously described methods with listed TCR primers. TCRdb independently ran MiXCR on the PCR reads; one entry per CDR3 protein. Of over 600,000 distinct CDR3 sequences listed, 20% were seen once; the top ten hold 0.85%.

Source material: naive CD8+ T cells from blood, with Jurkat cell RNA spiked in. The subset denotes: FACS-sorted CD8+CD4-CCR7+CD45RA+ naive T cells. The sequence was obtained from a human donor in good health. Some libraries in this study had Jurkat cell RNA spiked in. This chain connects TRBV20-1 to TRBJ2-1, with D tentatively TRBD1 or TRBD2 (5 bases each). The CDR3 loop is CSAPGLESTWEQFF. The CDR3 region has the DNA TGCAGTGCCCCGGGGCTAGAATCAACGTGGGAGCAGTTCTTC.